The source of this TCR beta chain is a study of blood T cell repertoires in COVID-19. Looking at the study overall: In each case, the material was cDNA or gDNA derived from T cells, B-cell-depleted T cells, or PBMCs.

Per the original data handling: Estimation of nucleated cell counts was performed using reference gene primer amplification. Libraries were prepared by immunoSEQ multiplex PCR; TCRdb keeps only in-frame clonotypes and omits some of them. D and trimming were read from the DNA, whereas the V and J calls and clone size are those reported in that table. This sample yields some 150,000 clones, of which over 65% are seen a single time; 4% to 4.5% belongs to the top ten. Germline CDR1 is MNHEY and CDR2 is SMNVEV (reference sequence). Trimming took 6 bases from V and 2 from J; bases not matched to a gene: 4. The length of the CDR3 is 15 residues.

This chain uses TRBV27 with TRBJ1-4; 9 bases match TRBD1. Sequences were obtained from PBMCs or T cells enriched from blood (not recorded which). The sequence came from a woman aged 45-65 years who had recovered from COVID-19. CDR3 residues: CASSWTGVTNEKLFF. The CDR3 nucleotides read TGTGCCAGCAGCTGGACAGGGGTCACTAATGAAAAACTGTTTTTT.